Presented here are 8 T cell receptor beta chains from one specimen sequenced in a study of blood T cell repertoires in COVID-19. Sequencing used immunoSEQ multiplex PCR; TCRdb keeps in-frame clones, though not all of them. This table holds approximately 340,000 clones, around 83% found once. The sequencing input was peripheral blood. These receptors were collected from a young man with active or convalescent COVID-19.

This CDR3 reads CASIGGEDNEQFF. The CDR3 DNA reads as TGTGCCAGCATAGGAGGGGAAGACAATGAGCAGTTCTTC. This chain connects TRBV12-3 or TRBV12-4 to TRBJ2-1, with D possibly TRBD2 on 6 matching bases. CDR3 length equals 13 residues. Deletions cut 7 bases from V and 5 bases from J, with 12 bases between.

This CDR3 is CASSLLAQGHNSPLHF. For the CDR3, the DNA is TGTGCCAGCAGCTTACTCGCACAGGGACATAATTCACCCCTCCACTTT. The chain uses TRBV7-9 and TRBJ1-6; maybe TRBD1 (6 bases). V was pared by 2 bases and J by 5 bases, with 13 bases between. The CDR3 consists of 16 residues. CDR1 is SEHNR, CDR2 FQNEAQ, per germline (reference sequence).

The chain couples TRBV2 to TRBJ1-2; D is undetermined. V gave up 8 bases and J gave up 6 bases, with 22 bases separating them. The CDR3 extends over 15 amino acids. Germline V lookup: CDR1 SNHLY, CDR2 FYNNEI. The CDR3 coding sequence is TGTGCCAGCCGTAGGTTGGTGGCCGGGATTGATGGCTACACCTTC. Its translation is CASRRLVAGIDGYTF.

The chain recombines TRBV9 with TRBJ2-1; D unclear. The ends were cut back, 4 bases at V and 6 bases at J, with 11 bases in the middle. The CDR3 has 13 amino acids. Germline V gives CDR1 SGDLS, CDR2 YYNGEE. The CDR3 loop reads CASSLENSNEQFF. CDR3 DNA sequence: TGTGCCAGCAGCTTGGAAAACAGCAATGAGCAGTTCTTC. The whole variable domain, filled in from reference TRBV9 and TRBJ2-1, reads DSGVTQTPKHLITATGQRVTLRCSPRSGDLSVYWYQQSLDQGLQFLIQYYNGEERAKGNILERFSAQQFPDLHSELNLSSLELGDSALYFCASSLENSNEQFFGPGTRLTVL.

V and J are TRBV30 and TRBJ2-7; D not resolved. CDR1 is GTSNPN, CDR2 SVGIG, per germline (reference sequence). The CDR3 sequence is 12 residues long. Trimming stripped 4 bases from V and 0 bases from J, with 7 bases between. The CDR3 DNA sequence: TGTGCCTGGAATCCCAGCTCCTACGAGCAGTACTTC. Its translation: CAWNPSSYEQYF. Combining the CDR3 with reference TRBV30 and TRBJ2-7 gives the whole variable domain SQTIHQWPATLVQPVGSPLSLECTVEGTSNPNLYWYRQAAGRGLQLLFYSVGIGQISSEVPQNLSASRPQDRQFILSSKKLLLSDSGFYLCAWNPSSYEQYFGPGTRLTVT.

The V and J genes are TRBV13 and TRBJ1-1; no definite D call. Germline loops: CDR1 PRHDT, CDR2 FYEKMQ (reference sequence). The CDR3 has 11 residues. Trimming pared 7 bases from V and 7 bases from J, leaving 10 bases between. As DNA, the CDR3 is TGTGCCAGCACCCTTAGGAGTGAAGCTTTCTTT. Protein product: CASTLRSEAFF.

The V call is TRBV7-2, the J call TRBJ1-4, with TRBD1 as a possible D gene (5 bases). The length of the CDR3 is 15 residues. Germline CDR1 reads SGHTA; CDR2 reads FQGNSA. V was shortened by 5 bases and J by 5 bases, with 15 bases between the two germline ends. The CDR3 protein is CASSAGGSPNEKLFF. CDR3 nucleotides: TGTGCCAGCAGCGCCGGGGGGTCCCCCAATGAAAAACTGTTTTTT.

CDR3: CASSLEGGRGQETQYF. Written as DNA, the CDR3 is TGCGCCAGCAGCTTGGAAGGGGGCAGGGGACAAGAGACCCAGTACTTC. The chain is built from TRBV5-1 and TRBJ2-5, with 7 nucleotides matching TRBD1. J lost 2 bases, V lost 0 bases, and 7 bases had no gene match. The CDR3 runs to 16 residues. Germline assignment: CDR1 SGHRS and CDR2 YFSETQ.